Listed here are 17 T cell receptor beta chains from one sample, sequenced in a study of T-cell reconstitution after alpha-beta-depleted transplantation in children (dated by TCRdb to about 2016). Library prep was done by PCR. The instrument was an Illumina HiSeq 2500. Molecular barcoding was employed in the preparation of TCR libraries, with unique molecular identifiers being used to normalize TCRbeta repertoire quantification. Using fastp trimming at Q25 and MiXCR clonotype assembly, TCRdb reanalyzed the public sequencing data and kept in-frame beta chains. Every distinct CDR3 protein forms one entry, paired with its most common genes and DNA. Across this sample there are about 200,000 distinct CDR3 sequences, with more than 12% seen only once. Roughly 13% of the sample goes to the ten largest clones. The input for sequencing was PBMCs from the stem cell graft donor, taken from the stem cell graft. The receptors were sampled from a human donor who donated a stem cell graft to a child with acute lymphoblastic leukemia.

This clonotype was observed many times. This sequence joins TRBV5-1 and TRBJ2-5; TRBD2 is a possible D gene (6 bases). The germline V gene has CDR1 SGHRS and CDR2 YFSETQ. The CDR3 loop spans 14 amino acids. With 5 bases removed from V and 2 bases from J, the gap between germline ends came to 13 bases. For the CDR3, the DNA is TGCGCCAGCAGGTCGGGAGCTTTTCAAGAGACCCAGTACTTC. This translates into CASRSGAFQETQYF.

There are many counts of this clonotype. The V call is TRBV5-6, the J call TRBJ1-5; 8 nucleotides align to TRBD1. The CDR3 is 14 residues long. Trimming removed 4 bases from V and 1 base from J; junction bases left unmatched: 1. Germline values: CDR1 SGHDT, CDR2 YYEEEE. CDR3 in DNA: TGTGCCAGCAGCCACAGGGGGAGCAATCAGCCCCAGCATTTT. It yields the protein CASSHRGSNQPQHF.

This clonotype was recorded at least ten times. CDR3 DNA: TGTGCCAGCTGGGAGAACACCGGGGAGCTGTTTTTT. Translated: CASWENTGELFF. The rearrangement links TRBV12-3 or TRBV12-4 to TRBJ2-2, with D hard to call. V lost 8 bases and J lost 1, with 5 bases in between. This CDR3 comprises 12 residues.

This clonotype has at least ten counts. The chain links TRBV12-3 or TRBV12-4 to TRBJ1-6; D is undetermined. CDR3 size: 17 residues. With 8 bases removed from V and 4 bases from J, the gap between germline ends came to 21 bases. The CDR3 reads CASGFGRQSLYNSPLHF. Written as DNA, the CDR3 is TGTGCCAGCGGGTTTGGCCGGCAGTCACTTTATAATTCACCCCTCCACTTT.

There are many counts of this clonotype. The chain links TRBV7-8 to TRBJ2-1; TRBD2 matches at 8 bases. The V segment lost 1 base and the J segment 2 bases; nucleotides outside the gene matches: 7. Germline values: CDR1 SGHVS, CDR2 FQNEAQ. This CDR3 is built from 17 residues. The CDR3 sequence: CASSLGRGGVTYNEQFF. The CDR3 DNA reads as TGTGCCAGCAGCTTAGGCCGGGGGGGGGTCACCTACAATGAGCAGTTCTTC.

This clonotype occurred once. The rearrangement joins TRBV19 to TRBJ2-5, with TRBD1 matching 10 bases. Germline V gene sequence: CDR1 LNHDA, CDR2 SQIVND (reference sequence). The CDR3 is 14 amino acids. V dropped 3 bases and J dropped 4; count of bases not matched to a gene: 2. For the CDR3, the DNA is TGTGCCAGTAGTATGGGGGACAGGGGAGAGACCCAGTACTTC. This translates into CASSMGDRGETQYF.

The table lists this clonotype with many counts. One end of the junction is discordant with germline, which a read error may explain. The V call is TRBV7-6, the J call TRBJ2-1, with 10 bases that match TRBD2. Germline CDR1 and CDR2: SGHVS and FNYEAQ. This CDR3 comprises 13 residues. CDR3 sequence: CASSIQSSGSEVF. The CDR3 DNA sequence: TGTGCCAGCAGCATCCAATCTAGCGGGAGTGAGGTCTTC.

This clonotype has more than one count but fewer than ten. V is TRBV27 and J is TRBJ1-1; D gene uncertain. The CDR3 consists of 14 residues. V lost 4 bases and J 1 base, leaving 10 bases between the germline ends. Germline CDR1 is MNHEY and CDR2 is SMNVEV (reference sequence). CDR3: CASSYSHGNTEAFF. Written as DNA, the CDR3 is TGTGCCAGCAGTTACTCGCATGGGAACACTGAAGCTTTCTTT.

This clonotype was counted many times. This chain uses TRBV5-6 with TRBJ2-7; unclear D gene. Germline V CDR1 and CDR2: SGHDT, YYEEEE. This CDR3 is built from 13 residues. V lost 0 bases, J lost 3 bases, and 7 bases lay in between. The CDR3 is CASSLDTRYEQYF. The CDR3 DNA sequence: TGTGCCAGCAGCTTGGACACACGCTACGAGCAGTACTTC. Full variable domain (rest looked up from reference TRBV5-6 and TRBJ2-7): DAGVTQSPTHLIKTRGQQVTLRCSPKSGHDTVSWYQQALGQGPQFIFQYYEEEERQRGNFPDRFSGHQFPNYSSELNVNALLLGDSALYLCASSLDTRYEQYFGPGTRLTVT.

This clonotype occurred a few times. The V and J genes are TRBV5-6 and TRBJ2-5; D is unresolved. V was clipped by 4 bases and J by 4 bases, with 11 bases between them. Germline CDR1 SGHDT, CDR2 YYEEEE. The CDR3 sequence is 13 residues long. CDR3 nucleotide sequence: TGTGCCAGCAGCCCCGACATCCGAGAGACCCAGTACTTC. Its translation: CASSPDIRETQYF.

This clonotype was recorded at least ten times. The chain links TRBV29-1 to TRBJ1-2, with 11 nucleotides matching TRBD1. The germline V gene has CDR1 SQVTM and CDR2 ANQGSEA. CDR3 length: 13 amino acids. With V trimmed by 5 bases and J by 3 bases, 2 bases remained unmatched. The CDR3 DNA reads as TGCAGCGTTCGGACAGGGGGCTACTATGGCTACACCTTC. Translating it yields CSVRTGGYYGYTF.

This clonotype was picked up many times. As DNA, the CDR3 is TGTGCCAGCAGCTCATATTGGGGAAAACAGGGACTTTCTAATCAGCCCCAGCATTTT. This gives the protein CASSSYWGKQGLSNQPQHF. This chain joins TRBV5-4 and TRBJ1-5, with a weak D call TRBD1 (6 bases). From germline, CDR1 is SGHNT and CDR2 YYREEE (reference sequence). The CDR3 has 19 residues. Trimming removed 3 bases from V and 4 bases from J, with 26 bases in between.

The table lists this clonotype with many counts. The rearrangement links TRBV29-1 to TRBJ1-5, with 11 bases that match TRBD1. This CDR3 comprises 13 residues. V dropped 6 bases and J dropped 4; count of bases not matched to a gene: 2. Germline CDR1 SQVTM, CDR2 ANQGSEA. The CDR3 DNA reads as TGCAGCGTCCGGGACAGGGGGAATCAGCCCCAGCATTTT. It specifies CSVRDRGNQPQHF.

In this sample, this clonotype turned up many times. The chain is built from TRBV24-1 and TRBJ1-5; no clear D gene. Germline CDR1 KGHDR, CDR2 SFDVKD. Trimming left V 9 bases short and J 0 bases short, with 11 bases between. This CDR3 has 14 amino acids. As DNA, the CDR3 is TGTGCCACCGGCCAGCCTAATAGCAATCAGCCCCAGCATTTT. Its translation is CATGQPNSNQPQHF.

As for this clonotype: This may arise from a read error, as a much more abundant clone is one base away. The genes are TRBV12-3 or TRBV12-4 and TRBJ2-4; tentative D call: TRBD1 (5 bases). The CDR3 is 14 residues long. V was clipped by 7 bases and J by 12 bases, with 22 bases between them. The CDR3 DNA is TGTGCCAGCACCACTCCGGCTAGAATAGACAGTCAGTACTTC. Its translation: CASTTPARIDSQYF.

This clonotype was observed at least ten times. The chain is built from TRBV20-1 and TRBJ2-1, with D perhaps matching TRBD2 (8 bases). The V gene lost 7 bases and the J gene lost 10 bases, with 23 bases spanning the gap. The germline gives CDR1 DFQATT, CDR2 SNEGSKA (reference sequence). This CDR3 contains 14 residues. CDR3 nucleotide sequence: TGCAGTGGAAGGGGGCCTGCGGGAGGCTGGGAGCAGTTCTTC. Its translation: CSGRGPAGGWEQFF.

This clonotype was seen repeatedly, ten times or more. The chain is built from TRBV20-1 and TRBJ2-1; D gene unclear. Trimming shortened V by 4 bases and J by 1 base, and 14 bases separated the two germline ends. CDR3 length: 15 residues. Germline V CDR1 and CDR2: DFQATT, SNEGSKA (reference sequence). CDR3 sequence reads: CSATDPPSSYNEQFF. As DNA, the CDR3 is TGCAGTGCTACAGACCCGCCGTCTTCCTACAATGAGCAGTTCTTC.